These T cell receptor beta chains were read from a single sample in a study of CD8 T cells in ankylosing spondylitis. TCRdb re-analysed the 5' RACE reads in MiXCR, keeping a single row per CDR3 protein. The sample lists roughly 230,000 distinct CDR3 sequences; more than 15% were seen once. Sequencing was performed on blood, either unsorted or a sorted T cell fraction (not recorded which). The receptors stem from a male donor with ankylosing spondylitis or in good health (not recorded which). Both conserved end residues are part of each CDR3. A D gene is named only where the DNA matches it firmly. The listing skips clone size in some rows; elsewhere it reads once, few, many or a size class.

clone size	V gene	J gene	D gene	CDR3 DNA	CDR3 protein
many	TRBV6-1	TRBJ2-6	.	TGTGCCAGCAGTGGCGAATCTGGGGCCAACGTCCTGACTTTC	CASSGESGANVLTF
few	TRBV7-9	TRBJ1-5	.	TGTGCCAGCAGCTTTCAAGGGAACCAGCCCCAGCATTTT	CASSFQGNQPQHF
few	TRBV29-1	TRBJ2-5	.	TGCAGCGTTGAGGGGATCGAGGGGCAGCCTCAAGAGACCCAGTACTTC	CSVEGIEGQPQETQYF
.	TRBV29-1	TRBJ2-7	.	TGCAGCGCCCTAAGCGATTCCTACGAGCAGTACTTC	CSALSDSYEQYF
few	TRBV29-1	TRBJ1-2	TRBD1	TGCAGCGTTGACGGACAGGGGGGCTATGGCTACACCTTC	CSVDGQGGYGYTF
.	TRBV4-3	TRBJ2-3	TRBD2	TGCGCCAGCACCCAGGGGACTAGCGGCACAGATACGCAGTATTTT	CASTQGTSGTDTQYF
.	TRBV24-1	TRBJ2-1	.	TGTGCCACCAGTGGCTCCCCGTCAGGGTCTGAGCAGTTCTTC	CATSGSPSGSEQFF
many	TRBV28	TRBJ2-3	TRBD1	TGTGCCAGCAGTTCGGACAGGGACTCGACAGATACGCAGTATTTT	CASSSDRDSTDTQYF
many	TRBV12-3/TRBV12-4	TRBJ1-3	.	TGTGCCAGCAGTATGGGGGGGCCGGGGAACACCATATATTTT	CASSMGGPGNTIYF
.	TRBV11-1	TRBJ2-7	TRBD2	TGTGCCAGCAGCTGGGGACTAGCGGGAGAGCCGAGAGGCTACGAGCAGTACTTC	CASSWGLAGEPRGYEQYF
many	TRBV7-9	TRBJ2-7	TRBD2	TGTGCCAGCAGCCCGACTAGCGGTAACTACGAGCAGTACTTC	CASSPTSGNYEQYF
many	TRBV27	TRBJ1-2	.	TGTGCCAGCAGTTCCTCGGACAGCAATTATGGCTACACCTTC	CASSSSDSNYGYTF
few	TRBV9	TRBJ2-2	.	TGTGCCAGCAGCAATCCCCTCTCAGCACCGAACACCGGGGAGCTGTTTTTT	CASSNPLSAPNTGELFF
few	TRBV9	TRBJ2-7	.	TGTGCCAGCAGGGAGGACTCCTACGAGCAGTACTTC	CASREDSYEQYF
few	TRBV9	TRBJ2-3	.	TGTGCCAGCAGCGTAGGGGAGGACTCCTTTCCTAGCACAGATACGCAGTATTTT	CASSVGEDSFPSTDTQYF
.	TRBV3-1	TRBJ2-7	.	TGTGCCAGCAGCCAAGATACGCTAGCTGAGGCCTACGAGCAGTACTTC	CASSQDTLAEAYEQYF
.	TRBV4-3	TRBJ2-3	.	TGCGCCAGCAGCCAAGAAAGAGGGCTGGGCCCCACAGATACGCAGTATTTT	CASSQERGLGPTDTQYF
.	TRBV24-1	TRBJ1-2	TRBD1	TGTGCCACCAGTGATTTGGATGGGACAGGGCGCTATGGCTACACCTTC	CATSDLDGTGRYGYTF
.	TRBV11-2	TRBJ1-4	.	TGTGCCAGCAGCTTAGCGGGTGAAAAACTGTTTTTT	CASSLAGEKLFF
.	TRBV7-9	TRBJ2-7	.	TGTGCCAGCAGCCCGAAGGTTGCGGGAAGATCGGACGAGCAGTACTTC	CASSPKVAGRSDEQYF
once	TRBV15	TRBJ1-4	TRBD1	TGTGCCACCAGCAGAGTTGGGGACAGTAATGAAAGACTGTTTTTT	CATSRVGDSNERLFF
.	TRBV6-5	TRBJ2-5	TRBD2	TGTGCCAGCAGTTCCCGGACTAGCGGGGTTCAAGAGACCCAGTACTTC	CASSSRTSGVQETQYF
.	TRBV27	TRBJ2-3	.	TGTGCCAGCGGCTACGTGGCAGATACGCAGTATTTT	CASGYVADTQYF
.	TRBV12-3/TRBV12-4	TRBJ1-3	.	TGTGCCAGCAGTTTAGAGGGAGCAGCCTACTCTGGAAACACCATATATTTT	CASSLEGAAYSGNTIYF
many	TRBV20-1	TRBJ2-7	.	TGCAGTGCTAGGGGCTTTAGGGCAGGGTTACACGAGCAGTACTTC	CSARGFRAGLHEQYF
.	TRBV4-1	TRBJ1-1	.	TGCGCCAGCAGCCCTTCTTTGGACACTGAAGCTTTCTTT	CASSPSLDTEAFF
.	TRBV4-1	TRBJ1-3	TRBD1	TGCGCCAGCAGCGGATGGGACAGCTCTGGAAACACCATATATTTT	CASSGWDSSGNTIYF
.	TRBV4-1	TRBJ1-4	.	TGCGCCAGCAGCCAAGTTCAGGGTGGGGAAAAACTGTTTTTT	CASSQVQGGEKLFF
.	TRBV4-3	TRBJ2-7	.	TGCGCCAGCAGCCAAGATCGTGGATCCCCTCGTTACTTC	CASSQDRGSPRYF
many	TRBV7-9	TRBJ2-1	.	TGTGCCAGCAGCTTCGATGAGCAGTTCTTC	CASSFDEQFF
.	TRBV5-6	TRBJ2-7	.	TGTGCCAGCAGCTTACGGCAATCCCGCGCCTACGAGCAGTACTTC	CASSLRQSRAYEQYF
many	TRBV20-1	TRBJ2-1	TRBD2	TGCAGTGCTAGAACCCTAAGCGGGAGGGCCCCCAATGAGCAGTTCTTC	CSARTLSGRAPNEQFF
few	TRBV9	TRBJ2-2	TRBD1	TGTGCCAGCAGCGGACAGGGCCTCGAAGTCACCGGGGAGCTGTTTTTT	CASSGQGLEVTGELFF
.	TRBV19	TRBJ1-1	.	TGTGCCAGTAGTATGCCAGGCCCTCTTGAAGCTTTCTTT	CASSMPGPLEAFF
.	TRBV12-3/TRBV12-4	TRBJ2-1	TRBD2	TGTGCCAGCAGCGCCGGGACTAGCGGAGTCGATGAGCAGTTCTTC	CASSAGTSGVDEQFF
.	TRBV7-6	TRBJ2-7	.	TGTGCCAGCAGCGGTACGGATCACTACGAGCAGTACTTC	CASSGTDHYEQYF
.	TRBV20-1	TRBJ2-3	.	TGCACTGTAGGGAGCGGCGCAGATACGCAGTATTTT	CTVGSGADTQYF
few	TRBV20-1	TRBJ2-2	.	TGCAGTGCTACCTGGGCCCCCGGGGAGCTGTTTTTT	CSATWAPGELFF
.	TRBV29-1	TRBJ2-7	.	TGCAGCGTTGAAGGCGCTCGGGGGACGACCTACGAGCAGTACTTC	CSVEGARGTTYEQYF
many	TRBV4-3	TRBJ2-7	.	TGCGCCAGCAGCCAAGACCTAATTTCCGAGACAGCAACCTACGAGCAGTACTTC	CASSQDLISETATYEQYF
few	TRBV27	TRBJ1-4	.	TGTGCCAGCAGTTGGGGCGGAAAACTGTTTTTT	CASSWGGKLFF
.	TRBV6-5	TRBJ2-7	.	TGTGCCAGCAGTTACATAGGTCCCCCTCCCTACGAGCAGTACTTC	CASSYIGPPPYEQYF
many	TRBV12-3/TRBV12-4	TRBJ2-5	.	TGTGCCAGCAGTTTTGGTGAGACCCAGTACTTC	CASSFGETQYF
.	TRBV6-2/TRBV6-3	TRBJ2-1	.	TGTGCCAGCGATTCCGGCCCTTTCGACAATGAGCAGTTCTTC	CASDSGPFDNEQFF
.	TRBV12-3/TRBV12-4	TRBJ1-1	TRBD1	TGTGCCAGCAGTTTAGGCACAGGGGGCGTCACTGAAGCTTTCTTT	CASSLGTGGVTEAFF
.	TRBV28	TRBJ2-2	TRBD2	TGTGCCAGCAGTCCCCTTTGGGGGAGGGCCACCGGGGAGCTGTTTTTT	CASSPLWGRATGELFF